Listed here are 10 T cell receptor beta chains from one sample, sequenced in a study of T cell responses to AZD1222 COVID-19 vaccine. This table comes from immunoSEQ multiplex PCR, and its TCRdb copy is limited to in-frame clones, with some not included. The table lists around 120,000 clones, approximately 87% of them singletons. Sequenced material: peripheral blood, taken on day 0 of AZD1222 vaccination. The receptors here all came from an adult in good health.

V and J are TRBV7-2 and TRBJ2-2, with TRBD2 identical over 13 bases. The CDR3 is made up of 18 amino acids. The V gene's germline CDR1 is SGHTA and CDR2 FQGNSA. The V and J ends lost 3 bases and 0 bases, in that order; junction bases with no gene match: 4. The CDR3 protein is CASSFRTSGGANTGELFF. The DNA for the CDR3 is TGTGCCAGCAGCTTCCGGACTAGCGGGGGAGCGAACACCGGGGAGCTGTTTTTT.

J is TRBJ1-3 and V is TRBV10-3, with D uncertain. V lost 6 bases and J 3 bases, leaving 18 bases between the germline ends. From germline, CDR1 is ENHRY and CDR2 SYGVKD. The CDR3 sequence is 16 residues long. DNA for the CDR3: TGTGCCATCAGAAGTATCGTCTCGAGTCTTGGAAACACCATATATTTT. It encodes CAIRSIVSSLGNTIYF.

V usage is TRBV9 and J usage is TRBJ1-1; D is ambiguous. There are 12 residues in the CDR3. The V gene's germline CDR1 is SGDLS and CDR2 YYNGEE. With 4 bases removed from V and 6 bases from J, the gap between germline ends came to 10 bases. CDR3 sequence reads: CASSRGVAEAFF. The DNA for the CDR3 is TGTGCCAGCAGCCGCGGGGTCGCTGAAGCTTTCTTT. Looking up the rest from reference TRBV9 and TRBJ1-1 gives the full variable domain: DSGVTQTPKHLITATGQRVTLRCSPRSGDLSVYWYQQSLDQGLQFLIQYYNGEERAKGNILERFSAQQFPDLHSELNLSSLELGDSALYFCASSRGVAEAFFGQGTRLTVV.

This chain connects TRBV24-1 to TRBJ1-1, with a tentative D call TRBD1 (5 bases). Per the germline V gene, CDR1 is KGHDR and CDR2 is SFDVKD. This CDR3 spans 11 amino acids. The V end lost 7 bases, the J end lost 9 bases, and 11 bases lay between the germline ends. This CDR3 reads CATRRGDQAFF. The CDR3 coding sequence is TGTGCCACCAGGAGAGGGGATCAAGCTTTCTTT.

The chain recombines TRBV2 with TRBJ2-7, with a weak D call TRBD2 (6 bases). This CDR3 spans 14 amino acids. Looked up from germline, CDR1 is SNHLY and CDR2 is FYNNEI. Trimming removed 6 bases at V and 9 bases at J, with 21 bases between. CDR3 loop: CASSPVAGISLQYF. The CDR3, as DNA: TGTGCCAGCAGCCCAGTTGCGGGGATTTCTTTGCAGTACTTC.

The chain couples TRBV7-3 to TRBJ2-1, with D unresolved. V was clipped by 3 bases and J by 9 bases, with 15 bases between them. Germline assignment: CDR1 SGHTA and CDR2 FQGTGA. The CDR3 has 14 amino acids. The CDR3 DNA reads as TGTGCCAGCAGCTTTTCTCAAGGGTTAGGTGAGCAGTTCTTC. As protein: CASSFSQGLGEQFF.

This sequence joins TRBV7-2 and TRBJ2-2; possible D gene TRBD1, 5 bases. Germline V gene data show CDR1 as SGHTA and CDR2 as FQGNSA. The CDR3 has 16 amino acids. V was cut by 4 bases and J by 0 bases, with 12 bases left in between. The CDR3 DNA reads as TGTGCCAGCAGCTCCCGTTGGGGCGCGAACACCGGGGAGCTGTTTTTT. It yields the protein CASSSRWGANTGELFF.

The chain employs TRBV29-1 and TRBJ1-2, with 12 bases matching TRBD1. The J segment lost 8 bases and the V segment lost 3 bases, leaving 7 bases of the junction unmatched. The germline V gene has CDR1 SQVTM and CDR2 ANQGSEA. The CDR3 is 14 amino acids. This chain's CDR3 is CSVDSGQGAEGYTF. CDR3 in DNA: TGCAGCGTTGATTCGGGACAGGGGGCGGAAGGCTACACCTTC. Based on the CDR3 plus reference TRBV29-1 and TRBJ1-2, the full variable domain is SAVISQKPSRDICQRGTSLTIQCQVDSQVTMMFWYRQQPGQSLTLIATANQGSEATYESGFVIDKFPISRPNLTFSTLTVSNMSPEDSSIYLCSVDSGQGAEGYTFGSGTRLTVV.

This clone is medium-sized (0.01 to 0.1%). J is TRBJ2-5 and V is TRBV9; unclear D gene. The CDR3 sequence is 12 residues long. V was trimmed by 3 bases and J by 1 base, leaving 4 bases between them. Germline V gene sequence: CDR1 SGDLS, CDR2 YYNGEE. CDR3 region: CASSDLQETQYF. CDR3 in DNA: TGTGCCAGCAGCGACCTCCAAGAGACCCAGTACTTC. Drawing the rest from reference TRBV9 and TRBJ2-5, the complete variable domain is DSGVTQTPKHLITATGQRVTLRCSPRSGDLSVYWYQQSLDQGLQFLIQYYNGEERAKGNILERFSAQQFPDLHSELNLSSLELGDSALYFCASSDLQETQYFGPGTRLLVL.

This chain joins TRBV5-1 and TRBJ2-7, with D possibly being TRBD1 or TRBD2 (5 bases each). V shed 0 bases and J shed 5 bases, with 15 bases lying between them. Per the germline V gene, CDR1 is SGHRS and CDR2 is YFSETQ. This CDR3 is built from 15 residues. The CDR3 DNA reads as TGCGCCAGCAGCTTGGGGGTTCTCAGGGACCACGAGCAGTACTTC. Protein sequence: CASSLGVLRDHEQYF.